This T cell receptor beta chain was documented in a study of blood T cells in healthy people across ages. Study-wide context: Template switching caught about one barcoded beta molecule for each two T cells.

Findings and caveats of the study: Long-lived donors carried more naive CD4+ cells and greater diversity than aged donors. There was a strong correlation between TCR beta diversity and naive T cell percentage.

A remark on this clonotype: Antigen specificity is unknown. A much larger clone sits a single nucleotide away, making a read error possible.

Approximately 9.4 milliliters was the volume of peripheral blood drawn from each donor. The CDR3 covers 15 residues. Germline lookup yields CDR1 SGHKS and CDR2 YYEKEE (reference sequence). V was cut by 5 bases and J by 1 base, with 15 bases left in between. Primed by a sample-barcoded 5' primer and a J-beta primer mix, a second PCR proceeded for about 7 to 11 cycles. TCRdb reprocessed the 5' RACE reads via MiXCR and lists one record per CDR3 protein. Here the sample spans hundreds of thousands of distinct CDR3 sequences, under 40% being singletons. The receptor comes from a man younger than 35 in good health. This chain joins TRBV5-5 and TRBJ1-2; a possible D gene is TRBD1 (6 bases). The sample was blood. As DNA, the CDR3 is TGTGCCAGCAGGCGCCGGGACACCAGTAACTATGGCTACACCTTC. This encodes CASRRRDTSNYGYTF.